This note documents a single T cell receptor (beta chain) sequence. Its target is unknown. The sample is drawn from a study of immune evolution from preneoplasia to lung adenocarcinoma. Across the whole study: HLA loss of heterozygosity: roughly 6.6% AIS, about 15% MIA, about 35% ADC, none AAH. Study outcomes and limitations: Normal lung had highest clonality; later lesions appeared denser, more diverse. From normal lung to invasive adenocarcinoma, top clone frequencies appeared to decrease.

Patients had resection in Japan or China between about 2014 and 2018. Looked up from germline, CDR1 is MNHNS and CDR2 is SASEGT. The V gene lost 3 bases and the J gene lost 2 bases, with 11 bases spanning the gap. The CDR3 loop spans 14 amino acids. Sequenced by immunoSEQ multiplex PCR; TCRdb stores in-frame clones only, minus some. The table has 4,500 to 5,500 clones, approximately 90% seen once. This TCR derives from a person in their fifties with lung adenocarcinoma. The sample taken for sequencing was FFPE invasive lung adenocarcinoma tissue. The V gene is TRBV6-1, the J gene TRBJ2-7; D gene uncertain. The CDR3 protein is CASSDAGGAYEQYF. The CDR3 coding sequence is TGTGCCAGCAGTGACGCTGGTGGGGCCTACGAGCAGTACTTC.